Following are 18 T cell receptor beta chains from one sample sequenced in a study of blood T cell repertoires in COVID-19. Using immunoSEQ multiplex PCR, the repertoire was profiled, and TCRdb retains in-frame clones only, with some absent. The sample shows tens of thousands of clones, 60% to 80% of them seen only once. Sample: peripheral blood. The source of these receptors is a man aged 60 to 69 with acute or convalescent COVID-19.

The chain uses TRBV6-4 and TRBJ2-3, with D perhaps TRBD2 (5 bases). Trimming stripped 4 bases from V and 6 bases from J, with 11 bases between. The V gene's germline CDR1 is MRHNA and CDR2 SNTAGT. The CDR3 is 13 residues long. CDR3: CASSVRAGDTQYF. In DNA form, the CDR3 reads TGTGCCAGCAGTGTGAGGGCCGGGGATACGCAGTATTTT.

CDR3 in DNA: TGTGCCAGCAGCCCGTTAGATACGCAGTATTTT. Translated, it gives CASSPLDTQYF. The chain couples TRBV7-8 to TRBJ2-3; D is uncertain. The CDR3 is 11 amino acids. V dropped 5 bases and J dropped 5 bases, with 5 bases sitting between them. The germline V gene encodes CDR1 SGHVS and CDR2 FQNEAQ.

The chain employs TRBV27 and TRBJ1-5; possible D gene TRBD1, 5 bases. The CDR3 loop spans 14 amino acids. The germline V gene has CDR1 MNHEY and CDR2 SMNVEV (reference sequence). V was trimmed by 6 bases and J by 4 bases, leaving 13 bases between them. The CDR3 loop is CASSPLGPNQPQHF. The CDR3 nucleotides are TGTGCCAGCAGCCCCCTGGGGCCTAATCAGCCCCAGCATTTT.

Many counts were recorded for this clone. The chain links TRBV2 to TRBJ1-2; D is uncertain. Per germline, CDR1 SNHLY and CDR2 FYNNEI. V shed 11 bases and J shed 0 bases, with 10 bases lying between them. The CDR3 spans 12 residues. The CDR3 sequence: CAGLTSNYGYTF. The CDR3 DNA sequence: TGTGCCGGGTTGACATCTAACTATGGCTACACCTTC. The variable domain in full, with the rest retrieved from reference TRBV2 and TRBJ1-2, is EPEVTQTPSHQVTQMGQEVILRCVPISNHLYFYWYRQILGQKVEFLVSFYNNEISEKSEIFDDQFSVERPDGSNFTLKIRSTKLEDSAMYFCAGLTSNYGYTFGSGTRLTVV.

The chain recombines TRBV2 with TRBJ1-6; 9 nucleotides align to TRBD1. Unmatched junction bases numbered 9, after V lost 5 bases and J lost 10 bases. The CDR3 is 15 residues long. Germline CDR1 reads SNHLY; CDR2 reads FYNNEI. CDR3 coding DNA: TGTGCCAGCAGTTTACAGGGGGCCGGAAGGTCACCCCTCCACTTT. Protein sequence: CASSLQGAGRSPLHF.

The chain is built from TRBV2 and TRBJ2-1; 11 bases fit TRBD2. After removal of 5 bases from V and 4 bases from J, the junction contained 10 bases not matched to a gene. This CDR3 is 17 amino acids long. The germline gives CDR1 SNHLY, CDR2 FYNNEI. The CDR3 sequence: CASSLYTGTSGYNEQFF. DNA of the CDR3: TGTGCCAGCAGTTTATATACCGGGACTAGCGGATACAATGAGCAGTTCTTC.

The V and J genes are TRBV19 and TRBJ2-2; 9 bases agree with TRBD2. J gave up 4 bases and V 5 bases, and 5 bases lay outside the gene matches. The CDR3 is 15 amino acids. Germline V gene lookup returns CDR1 LNHDA and CDR2 SQIVND (reference sequence). CDR3 coding DNA: TGTGCCAGTAGTCGTAGCGGGGGTATCACCGGGGAGCTGTTTTTT. This encodes CASSRSGGITGELFF.

In its sample, this clone was seen a few times. J is TRBJ2-7 and V is TRBV6-2 or TRBV6-3, with D unclear. This CDR3 region has 16 residues. Per the germline V gene, CDR1 is MNHEY and CDR2 is SVGEGT. The V end lost 0 bases, the J end lost 1 base, and 13 bases lay between the germline ends. The CDR3 is CASSYSQKSLSYEQYF. The CDR3 nucleotides read TGTGCCAGCAGTTACTCACAAAAATCGTTATCCTACGAGCAGTACTTC.

The rearrangement joins TRBV12-5 to TRBJ2-5; 10 bases are a match to TRBD2. Germline V CDR1 and CDR2: LGHNT, FRNRAP. Unmatched junction bases numbered 5, after V lost 2 bases and J lost 5 bases. The CDR3 extends over 15 amino acids. CDR3 coding DNA: TGTGCTAGTGGTTTGAGCGGGGGGGCAGTTGAGACCCAGTACTTC. Its translation: CASGLSGGAVETQYF.

This rearrangement joins TRBV5-1 to TRBJ1-1; D might be TRBD1 (5 bases). The CDR3 spans 15 residues. In germline, CDR1 is SGHRS, CDR2 YFSETQ. V lost 4 bases to trimming and J lost 4 bases, with 17 bases between them. The CDR3 loop reads CASSPLSGGTTEAFF. CDR3 bases: TGCGCCAGCAGCCCCCTCTCCGGGGGTACCACTGAAGCTTTCTTT.

The J gene is TRBJ1-1, the V gene TRBV6-5; D might be TRBD1 (5 bases). This CDR3 is 13 amino acids long. The germline V gene encodes CDR1 MNHEY and CDR2 SVGAGI. V was pared by 10 bases and J by 8 bases, with 20 bases between. This chain's CDR3 is CATSPRGAVEAFF. The CDR3 coding sequence is TGTGCCACATCCCCTAGGGGCGCCGTAGAAGCTTTCTTT.

The chain has TRBV28 and TRBJ1-5; D perhaps matches TRBD1 (6 bases). Germline V gene sequence: CDR1 MDHEN, CDR2 SYDVKM. Trimming cost V 5 bases and J 7 bases, with 18 bases left between them. The CDR3 spans 15 residues. CDR3 loop: CASSLIQGDIQPQHF. The CDR3 coding sequence is TGTGCCAGCAGTCTAATACAGGGAGATATACAGCCCCAGCATTTT.

V is TRBV5-6 and J is TRBJ1-1; 10 bases align to TRBD1. The CDR3 extends over 17 amino acids. Per germline, CDR1 SGHDT and CDR2 YYEEEE. Trimming removed 4 bases from V and 3 bases from J; junction bases left unmatched: 12. CDR3 in DNA: TGTGCCAGCAGCAGAGCCCGGGACAGGGGATGGGACACTGAAGCTTTCTTT. Translating gives CASSRARDRGWDTEAFF.

The V gene is TRBV27, the J gene TRBJ2-7; TRBD1 aligns across 7 bases. Germline V lookup: CDR1 MNHEY, CDR2 SMNVEV (reference sequence). The V gene end was trimmed by 2 bases and the J gene end by 5 bases; junction bases not matched to a gene: 6. This CDR3 comprises 14 residues. The CDR3 sequence is CASSLRSGGDEQYF. The DNA for the CDR3 is TGTGCCAGCAGTTTAAGGTCAGGGGGTGACGAGCAGTACTTC.

The chain employs TRBV18 and TRBJ2-5, with D unresolved. V lost 1 base and J lost 5, with 8 bases in between. CDR1 and CDR2 (germline): KGHSH, LQKENI. This CDR3 spans 13 amino acids. CDR3 protein: CASSPRVRETQYF. The CDR3 DNA reads TGTGCCAGCTCACCACGGGTGAGGGAGACCCAGTACTTC.

A single count supports this clone. This chain uses TRBV29-1 with TRBJ2-5; a weak D match, TRBD2 (6 bases). Germline V gene data show CDR1 as SQVTM and CDR2 as ANQGSEA. The V gene lost 4 bases and the J gene lost 3 bases, with 9 bases spanning the gap. The CDR3 totals 12 residues. The CDR3 DNA is TGCAGCGTTGGCCCGGGAGAAGAGACCCAGTACTTC. Its protein product is CSVGPGEETQYF.

The chain carries TRBV2 and TRBJ1-5; D gene uncertain. The CDR3 loop spans 13 amino acids. Germline assignment: CDR1 SNHLY and CDR2 FYNNEI. In DNA, the CDR3 is TGTGCGACTTCAGCAGATAGCAATCAGCCCCAGCATTTT. Residues: CATSADSNQPQHF.

This chain joins TRBV10-3 and TRBJ1-4, with 8 bases lining up with TRBD1. The CDR3 contains 15 residues. V was pared by 6 bases and J by 5 bases, with 8 bases of the junction left unmatched. Germline V lookup: CDR1 ENHRY, CDR2 SYGVKD. The CDR3 sequence is CAISRGQGGNEKLFF. The CDR3 DNA sequence: TGTGCCATCAGCCGAGGACAGGGCGGCAATGAAAAACTGTTTTTT.